One TCR beta chain is described in this entry. What it binds is not known. This entry is derived from a study of T cell repertoires in cytomegalovirus infection. Study details: Signatures in public TCR beta sequences pointed to both CMV infection and matching HLA type.

TCRdb analysed the reads with MiXCR anew, one entry per CDR3 protein. This sample has around 450,000 distinct CDR3 sequences, with about 11% found just once. Findings and limits, study-wide: Summed frequency of public TCR beta families distinguished CMV carriers with the relevant HLA. The study found HLA-C-restricted CMV-specific TCR beta clonotypes dominating the ex vivo response.

The CDR3 totals 18 residues. J was trimmed by 4 bases and V by 0 bases; bases with no gene match: 13. The germline CDR1 and CDR2 sequences are DFQATT and SNEGSKA (reference sequence). The chain has TRBV20-1 and TRBJ2-2, with TRBD2 identical over 8 bases. This receptor was identified in a human donor in good health (CMV status not recorded). Some clones in this sample may be carry-over from other donors' samples. The sequenced sample was PBMCs. This CDR3 reads CSARDRLGDAGGTGELFF. The CDR3 DNA sequence: TGCAGTGCTAGAGATCGCCTTGGTGACGCGGGAGGCACCGGGGAGCTGTTTTTT.